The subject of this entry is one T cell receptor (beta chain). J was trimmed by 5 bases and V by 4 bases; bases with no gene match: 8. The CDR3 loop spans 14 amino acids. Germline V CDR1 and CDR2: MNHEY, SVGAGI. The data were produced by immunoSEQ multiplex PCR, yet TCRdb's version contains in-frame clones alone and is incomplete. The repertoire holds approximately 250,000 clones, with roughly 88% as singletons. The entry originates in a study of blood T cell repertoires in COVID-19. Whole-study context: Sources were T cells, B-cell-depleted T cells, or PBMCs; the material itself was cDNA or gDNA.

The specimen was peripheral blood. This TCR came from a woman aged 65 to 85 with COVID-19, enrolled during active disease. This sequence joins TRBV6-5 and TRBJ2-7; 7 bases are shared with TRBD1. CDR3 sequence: CASSSQTGRNEQYF. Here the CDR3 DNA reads TGTGCCAGCAGTTCTCAGACAGGGCGCAACGAGCAGTACTTC.